This T cell receptor (beta chain) was observed in a study of blood T cell repertoires in COVID-19 (TCRdb year 2020). Some background on the complete study: The collaborator samples originated in the United States, Italy and Spain and spanned the acute and convalescent phases of COVID-19. HLA class I and class II types, where available, came from metadata supplied by the sample provider rather than from assay-based typing. Nearly every sample came with metadata listing a de-identified subject ID, COVID-19 status, age in years and sex. The repertoires were released in a freely available public database meant as a resource for research on the immune response to SARS-CoV-2. The samples were drawn from the first 160 participants of the ongoing ImmuneRACE study and from 1,254 subjects provided by 6 global collaborators. The prospective study material was composed of cDNA or gDNA derived from T cells, B-cell-depleted T cells, or PBMCs. The dataset comprised deeply sampled blood TCRbeta repertoires from subjects exposed to, actively infected with, or recovered from COVID-19. General conclusions and limits of the study: How much clinical and demographic metadata was included differed by source and by participant, and the metadata was provided uncurated.

Whole blood was collected in K2EDTA tubes by collaborating institutions according to the institutions' own protocols. For TCRbeta analysis, collaborator samples were shipped as frozen whole blood, as isolated PBMCs, or as DNA extracted from either sample type. A remark on this clone: What antigen it recognizes has not been identified. Base quality data are lacking; no much larger clone is found one base away.

The germline V gene supplies CDR1 SGHTA and CDR2 FQGNSA. The cysteine opens and the phenylalanine closes a CDR3 of 16 amino acids. The sequence is cut down to CDR3 DNA, 48 bases in frame from base 1. Here V drops 5 bases and J drops 0 bases, and the junction holds 5 bases not matched to any gene. TCRbeta CDR3 regions were amplified from genomic DNA using the immunoSEQ Assay, a bias-controlled multiplex PCR. In the paper's pipeline: The number of nucleated cells in each sample was estimated from the amplification of reference gene primers within the assay. To quantify the absolute abundance of each unique TCRbeta CDR3 rearrangement, sequence reads were collapsed and filtered. For each sample, productive Simpson clonality was calculated as the square root of Simpson's diversity index over productive rearrangements. TCRdb provides this immuneACCESS table in a form limited to in-frame rearrangements. Some clones are lacking; in checked studies, under half of them reflect an unresolved V gene, and why the rest are absent is not known. For V, J and clone size, that table is used; D and trimming come from the DNA. A total of about 110,000 clones appear in this sample, over 55% of them only once. The top ten clonotypes cover approximately 0.87% of the sample.

Here the chain combines TRBV7-2 and TRBJ2-1; 9 of the junction bases match TRBD1. The receptor's source is a human donor with acute or convalescent COVID-19. The donor label of this sample is uncertain. Sequenced sample: peripheral blood. The sequenced DNA is TGTGCCAGCAGCAGACAGGGGGTGAACTCCTACAATGAGCAGTTCTTC. Translated, this gives CASSRQGVNSYNEQFF.